This T cell receptor (beta chain) was retrieved from a study of identical twins. Germline V CDR1 and CDR2: SGDLS, YYNGEE. Trimming stripped 0 bases from V and 9 bases from J, with 13 bases between. The CDR3 has 14 residues. TCRdb reanalysed the 5' RACE reads using MiXCR and keeps one entry per CDR3 protein. The data contain 400,000 to 650,000 distinct CDR3 sequences, 20% to 25% of them seen just once; the ten biggest clones take up under 0.95%. This sample was shared with a second study, whose subject was T cells expressing NK-cell markers. That paper adds: The study found dominant NKG2C+ clonotypes at about 1.0-8% of CD8+ T cells in about six donors.

This clonotype originated in a woman between 18 and 29 years old in good health. Source material: CD4+ T cells sorted from blood. V and J are TRBV9 and TRBJ2-1; D gene unclear. The DNA of the CDR3 is TGTGCCAGCAGCGTAGCTACGGTAGTGGGTGAGCAGTTCTTC. Amino acids: CASSVATVVGEQFF.